This entry is about one T cell receptor (beta chain). Its target is unknown. Sample time point: week 23, last vaccination. The study gave 300 ug of mutant IDH1 20-mer peptide per vaccine dose, with topical imiquimod. This sample is drawn from a study of a mutant IDH1 vaccine in newly diagnosed glioma. As for the study in general: In some groups vaccination began 4-6 weeks post-radiotherapy; others received it with temozolomide.

Profiling relied on immunoSEQ multiplex PCR, and the TCRdb table lists in-frame clones only, not all of them. The data show approximately 60,000 clones, 70% to 90% seen once. Germline CDR1 and CDR2: SGHAT and FQNNGV. The CDR3 sequence is 13 residues long. Trimming removed 4 bases at V and 4 bases at J, with 8 bases between. The chain employs TRBV11-2 and TRBJ1-5, with unresolved D. The receptor's source is a man aged 30 to 45 with glioma. Sequences were derived from PBMCs, sampled from a glioma patient whose treatment included an IDH1 peptide vaccine. CDR3 loop: CASSSGLNQPQHF. The DNA for the CDR3 is TGTGCCAGCAGCTCGGGTCTGAATCAGCCCCAGCATTTT.